Sequencing of this T cell receptor (beta chain) was carried out in a study of control samples from healthy donors and cancer patients. Profiled with immunoSEQ multiplex PCR; TCRdb holds only in-frame clones, not every one. The table has 160,000 or so clones, 85% to 95% seen once. The ends lost 3 bases at V and 1 base at J; junction bases unmatched: 6. Germline V lookup: CDR1 SGDLS, CDR2 YYNGEE. This CDR3 is built from 15 residues. The sequence was obtained from a woman aged 35 to 49 in good health. The specimen sequenced was blood. This chain connects TRBV9 to TRBJ2-5; 7 positions match TRBD2. This CDR3 is CASSDVAGPQETQYF. DNA of the CDR3: TGTGCCAGCAGCGACGTAGCGGGCCCCCAAGAGACCCAGTACTTC. Full variable domain (outside the CDR3, taken from reference TRBV9 and TRBJ2-5): DSGVTQTPKHLITATGQRVTLRCSPRSGDLSVYWYQQSLDQGLQFLIQYYNGEERAKGNILERFSAQQFPDLHSELNLSSLELGDSALYFCASSDVAGPQETQYFGPGTRLLVL.